This TCR beta chain emerged from a study of blood T cell repertoires in COVID-19. Study information: Sources were T cells, B-cell-depleted T cells, or PBMCs; the material itself was cDNA or gDNA.

Germline V lookup: CDR1 SGHAT, CDR2 FQNNGV. There are 16 residues in the CDR3. Trimming took 2 bases from V and 4 from J, leaving 14 bases between them. Original data processing: Reference gene primers were amplified, and this amplification served to estimate nucleated cell counts. The table came from immunoSEQ multiplex PCR; TCRdb's copy has only in-frame clones and leaves some out. Clone size and the V and J calls come from that table; the DNA yielded D and trimming. This sample has about 190,000 clones, with roughly 90% found just once. The chain employs TRBV11-2 and TRBJ1-4; possible D gene TRBD1, 5 bases. The sequence was obtained from a man aged 45 to 65 with acute or convalescent COVID-19. Source material: peripheral blood. This CDR3 is CASSLPPGAHNEKLFF. As DNA, the CDR3 is TGTGCCAGCAGCTTACCCCCTGGGGCCCATAATGAAAAACTGTTTTTT. Using reference TRBV11-2 and TRBJ1-4 for the parts outside the CDR3, the full variable domain is EAGVAQSPRYKIIEKRQSVAFWCNPISGHATLYWYQQILGQGPKLLIQFQNNGVVDDSQLPKDRFSAERLKGVDSTLKIQPAKLEDSAVYLCASSLPPGAHNEKLFFGSGTQLSVL.